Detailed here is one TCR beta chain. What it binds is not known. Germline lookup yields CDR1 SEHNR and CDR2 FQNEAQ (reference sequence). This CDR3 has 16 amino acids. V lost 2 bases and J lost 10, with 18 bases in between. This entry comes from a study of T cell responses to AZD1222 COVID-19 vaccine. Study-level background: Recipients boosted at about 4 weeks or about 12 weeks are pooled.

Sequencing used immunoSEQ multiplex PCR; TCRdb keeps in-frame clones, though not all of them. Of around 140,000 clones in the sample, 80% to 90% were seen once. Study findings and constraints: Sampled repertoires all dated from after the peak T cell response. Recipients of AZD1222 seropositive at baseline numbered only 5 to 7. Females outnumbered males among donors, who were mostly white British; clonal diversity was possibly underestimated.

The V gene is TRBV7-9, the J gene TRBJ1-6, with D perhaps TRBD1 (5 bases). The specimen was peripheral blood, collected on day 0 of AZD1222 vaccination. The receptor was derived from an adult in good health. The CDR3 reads CASSLLRGTGHSPLHF. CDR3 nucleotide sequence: TGTGCCAGCAGCTTACTCCGAGGTACAGGCCACTCACCCCTCCACTTT.